Following are 12 T cell receptor beta chains from one sample sequenced in a study of T cell repertoires in cytomegalovirus infection (dated by TCRdb to between 2018 and 2020). The run used an Illumina HiSeq 1500. TCRdb reanalyzed the raw reads on its own, using fastp at Q25 for trimming and MiXCR for clone calling, and kept in-frame beta chains. A single entry per CDR3 protein holds the most common genes and DNA from its merged rows. The sample records almost 500,000 distinct CDR3 sequences, 11% of which are singletons. About 10% of the sample comes from the top ten. Source material: PBMCs. These receptors were taken from a human donor in good health (CMV status not recorded). Some clones in this sample may be carry-over from other donors' samples.

This clonotype came up many times. DNA for the CDR3: TGTGCCAGCAGCTACGGGTCGTATGGCTACACCTTC. Translation gives CASSYGSYGYTF. The V call is TRBV7-8, the J call TRBJ1-2; D not certain. The length of the CDR3 is 12 residues. Germline V CDR1 and CDR2: SGHVS, FQNEAQ. Deletions cut 4 bases from V and 5 bases from J, with 8 bases between.

This clonotype was observed at least ten times. The V call is TRBV11-3, the J call TRBJ2-2; the D gene is possibly TRBD1 (5 bases). The CDR3 loop spans 15 amino acids. Between the trimmed V and J ends, which lost 5 bases and 0 bases, there was a span of 10 bases. From germline, CDR1 is SGHNT and CDR2 YENEEA. In nucleotides, the CDR3 is TGTGCCAGCAGCCGGACAAATACGAACACCGGGGAGCTGTTTTTT. It encodes CASSRTNTNTGELFF.

The sample holds many counts of this clonotype. V and J are TRBV6-6 and TRBJ2-4, with D tentatively TRBD1 or TRBD2 (5 bases each). CDR3 length equals 16 residues. CDR1 MNHNY and CDR2 SVGAGI come from the germline V gene (reference sequence). Trimming took off 6 bases at V and 0 bases at J, with 15 bases between the two ends. CDR3 in DNA: TGTGCCAGCAGCGACGGGACGGAACTAGCCAAAAACATTCAGTACTTC. Translating gives CASSDGTELAKNIQYF.

This clonotype was counted between two and nine times. The chain joins TRBV5-1 to TRBJ2-7, with D perhaps being TRBD1 or TRBD2 (5 bases each). V was cut by 6 bases and J by 3 bases, with 16 bases left in between. In germline, CDR1 is SGHRS, CDR2 YFSETQ. This CDR3 has 14 residues. CDR3 sequence (DNA): TGCGCCAGCACCTGGGACGGGCGGAGCTACGAGCAGTACTTC. This codes for CASTWDGRSYEQYF. Complete variable domain (other parts from reference TRBV5-1 and TRBJ2-7): KAGVTQTPRYLIKTRGQQVTLSCSPISGHRSVSWYQQTPGQGLQFLFEYFSETQRNKGNFPGRFSGRQFSNSRSEMNVSTLELGDSALYLCASTWDGRSYEQYFGPGTRLTVT.

This clonotype was detected ten times or more. The chain joins TRBV6-5 to TRBJ2-7, with D unresolved. Germline V gene data show CDR1 as MNHEY and CDR2 as SVGAGI. Trimming pared 2 bases from V and 5 bases from J, leaving 7 bases between. There are 12 residues in the CDR3. CDR3 residues: CASSYGEHEQYF. In nucleotides, the CDR3 is TGTGCCAGCAGTTACGGGGAACACGAGCAGTACTTC.

V usage is TRBV29-1 and J usage is TRBJ1-2; TRBD1 is a possible D gene (5 bases). The V end was cut by 3 bases, the J end by 3 bases, with 14 bases between. Germline values: CDR1 SQVTM, CDR2 ANQGSEA. The CDR3 sequence is 14 residues long. The DNA for the CDR3 is TGCAGCGTTGATCACGGGCGAGGGGACTATGGCTACACCTTC. Protein product: CSVDHGRGDYGYTF.

This clonotype was counted only a few times. J is TRBJ2-2 and V is TRBV20-1; D perhaps matches TRBD2 (7 bases). The V end was cut by 4 bases, the J end by 5 bases, with 20 bases between. The CDR3 extends over 16 amino acids. CDR1 is DFQATT and CDR2 is SNEGSKA in the germline V gene (reference sequence). In DNA, the CDR3 is TGCAGTGCTAAACCTGCGGGGGCCCCAAGGACCGGGGAGCTGTTTTTT. Translation: CSAKPAGAPRTGELFF.

This clonotype was counted only a few times. A junction boundary mismatches the germline segment, possibly from a read error. J is TRBJ1-2 and V is TRBV4-1; D call uncertain. Germline V gene sequence: CDR1 MGHRA, CDR2 YSYEKL. This CDR3 spans 15 amino acids. CDR3 protein: CASSQDPRLNYGYTF. DNA of the CDR3: TGTGCCAGCAGCCAAGATCCCAGGTTGAACTATGGCTACACCTTC.

This clonotype showed up many times. This rearrangement joins TRBV4-1 to TRBJ2-1; 7 bases align to TRBD2. Germline V gives CDR1 MGHRA, CDR2 YSYEKL. This CDR3 has 18 residues. V trimming: 1 base; J trimming: 7 bases; junction bases outside the gene matches: 16. The DNA for the CDR3 is TGCGCCAGCAGCCAAGGCCGTGAGTGGCGGGAGAGAGGTAATGAGCAGTTCTTC. Its protein is CASSQGREWRERGNEQFF.

In its sample, this clonotype was seen many times. The chain recombines TRBV28 with TRBJ2-3; 11 nucleotides match TRBD2. This CDR3 contains 17 residues. Germline CDR1 reads MDHEN; CDR2 reads SYDVKM. The V gene end was trimmed by 7 bases and the J gene end by 2 bases; junction bases not matched to a gene: 11. The CDR3 spells CASTPFNSGRDTDTQYF. The CDR3 nucleotides are TGTGCCAGCACGCCGTTCAATAGCGGGAGGGACACAGATACGCAGTATTTT.

The V gene is TRBV12-3 or TRBV12-4, the J gene TRBJ1-2; 12 bases line up with TRBD1. The CDR3 length is 14 residues. V trimming: 5 bases; J trimming: 7 bases; junction bases outside the gene matches: 5. The chain's CDR3 is CASSRDRGPTGYTF. The CDR3 region has the DNA TGTGCCAGCAGTCGGGACAGGGGGCCAACTGGCTACACCTTC.

V is TRBV20-1 and J is TRBJ2-7; D may be TRBD2 (5 bases). This CDR3 spans 14 amino acids. Germline V gene lookup returns CDR1 DFQATT and CDR2 SNEGSKA (reference sequence). Deletions cut 0 bases from V and 2 bases from J, with 11 bases between. CDR3 nucleotides: TGCAGTGCTAGAGATACGGGGTACCCCTACGAGCAGTACTTC. It yields the protein CSARDTGYPYEQYF.